These T cell receptor beta chains were read from a single sample in a study of brain T cells in children with intractable seizures. Only in-frame clones appear in the TCRdb table, and some are missing; sequencing was by immunoSEQ multiplex PCR. The sample carries 80,000 or so clones, more than 85% recorded once. Sequenced here: peripheral blood, sampled at surgery. The receptors originated from a boy under two years old with tuberous sclerosis and intractable seizures. CDR3s include the opening cysteine and the closing phenylalanine or tryptophan. D genes are given only for firm matches. Size is stated for part of the rows, as once, few or many counts, or as a class when the clone is expanded.

cdr3_nt,cdr3_aa,d_call,v_call,cdr3_length,clone_size,j_call
TGTGCCAGCAGCGGGGACAGCTCCTACAATGAGCAGTTCTTC,CASSGDSSYNEQFF,TRBD1,TRBV9,14,NA,TRBJ2-1
TGTGCCAGCAGGGAGGGGATAGGCTACACCTTC,CASREGIGYTF,NA,TRBV28,11,NA,TRBJ1-2
TGTGCCAGCAGCTTAGGCGGGGCGGAGACCCAGTACTTC,CASSLGGAETQYF,NA,TRBV5-4,13,NA,TRBJ2-5
TGTGCCAGCTGGCCCCGGGGACGGTGGAACTATGGCTACACCTTC,CASWPRGRWNYGYTF,NA,TRBV7-2,15,NA,TRBJ1-2
TGTGCCAGCAGGGTACGGGGCAATGGCTACACCTTC,CASRVRGNGYTF,NA,TRBV5-5,12,NA,TRBJ1-2
TGTGCCTGGGGCAAGGGGGTGTCTGGGGCCAACGTCCTGACTTTC,CAWGKGVSGANVLTF,NA,TRBV30,15,NA,TRBJ2-6
TGTGCCAGCAGCCAAGTGACAGGGATGTTTGGTTCACCCCTCCACTTT,CASSQVTGMFGSPLHF,TRBD1,TRBV14,16,once,TRBJ1-6
TGCAGTGCTAGTGCGGTTCAACCCGATACGCAGTATTTT,CSASAVQPDTQYF,NA,TRBV20-1,13,NA,TRBJ2-3
TGCGCCAGCAGCCCGGTGGGGGCGGCTGGCTACACCTTC,CASSPVGAAGYTF,NA,TRBV5-1,13,NA,TRBJ1-2
TGTGCCAGCTCACCTAGCGGGAGGTACGAGCAGTACTTC,CASSPSGRYEQYF,TRBD2,TRBV18,13,NA,TRBJ2-7
TGTGCCAGCAGTTACTCACTCGAACGGTCCTACAATGAGCAGTTCTTC,CASSYSLERSYNEQFF,NA,TRBV6-2/TRBV6-3,16,NA,TRBJ2-1
TGTGCCAGCAGTTTCGGAGGGCCCCTCCACTTT,CASSFGGPLHF,NA,TRBV12-3/TRBV12-4,11,NA,TRBJ1-6
TGTGCCAGTAGTCCCGGGACAGGAAGCTCCTACGAGCAGTACTTC,CASSPGTGSSYEQYF,TRBD1,TRBV19,15,NA,TRBJ2-7
TGTGCCAGCAGCCTGAGGAGCATTCAGGGGCATGAGCAGTTCTTC,CASSLRSIQGHEQFF,NA,TRBV5-6,15,once,TRBJ2-1
TGTGCCAGCAGTGAACGGGGGACAGGGGTCTACAATGAGCAGTTCTTC,CASSERGTGVYNEQFF,TRBD1,TRBV6-1,16,NA,TRBJ2-1
TGTGCCAGCAGTGAAAGGAGGTCCGGCCAGCCCCAGCATTTT,CASSERRSGQPQHF,NA,TRBV6-1,14,once,TRBJ1-5
TGTGCCAGCAGCAAAAAGGACAGGTACCAAGAGACCCAGTACTTC,CASSKKDRYQETQYF,NA,TRBV21-1,15,NA,TRBJ2-5
TGTGCCAGCAGTGAAGGATCTGTCCTTGAGACCCAGTACTTC,CASSEGSVLETQYF,NA,TRBV6-1,14,NA,TRBJ2-5
TGTGCCAGCAGCTTAAGGGGGGGCTCCAGAGCCCACCTTAGCACAGATACGCAGTATTTT,CASSLRGGSRAHLSTDTQYF,NA,TRBV7-3,20,NA,TRBJ2-3
TGTGCCAGCAGCAGAGGGGAGGCATCCGGGGAGCTGTTTTTT,CASSRGEASGELFF,NA,TRBV9,14,NA,TRBJ2-2
TGTGCCAGCAGCGTGGGGTTGGTTCCCGAGCAGTACTTC,CASSVGLVPEQYF,NA,TRBV9,13,once,TRBJ2-7
TGTGCCAGCAGCCAGACGAACCGGGACCGACGTCTGGTCGGGGAGCTGTTTTTT,CASSQTNRDRRLVGELFF,NA,TRBV3-1/TRBV3-2,18,NA,TRBJ2-2
TGTGCCAGCAGCCAATCTGTTAGGGGCGAGCAGTACTTC,CASSQSVRGEQYF,NA,TRBV3-1/TRBV3-2,13,NA,TRBJ2-7
TGCGCCAGCAGCCCCGACTTCTACGAGCAGTACTTC,CASSPDFYEQYF,NA,TRBV5-1,12,once,TRBJ2-7
TGTGCCTGGACCCGGGGCTATGGCTACACCTTC,CAWTRGYGYTF,NA,TRBV30,11,NA,TRBJ1-2
TGTGCCAGCAGCCATTGGGACAGCTCCTACGAGCAGTACTTC,CASSHWDSSYEQYF,TRBD1,TRBV14,14,NA,TRBJ2-7
TGTGCCAGCAGCTTAAGTCGAGGCGGGGAGCTGTTTTTT,CASSLSRGGELFF,NA,TRBV7-3,13,NA,TRBJ2-2
TGTGCCAGCAGTGATCAAGGGTGGTCCTATAATTCACCCCTCCACTTT,CASSDQGWSYNSPLHF,NA,TRBV6-1,16,NA,TRBJ1-6
TGTGCCAGCAGCGCAGGAGGCGTGGGGATCTATGGCTACACCTTC,CASSAGGVGIYGYTF,NA,TRBV9,15,once,TRBJ1-2
TGTGCCACCAGTGACCCCCTCGCAGATACGCAGTATTTT,CATSDPLADTQYF,NA,TRBV24-1,13,NA,TRBJ2-3
TGTGCCAGCAGTGTCAGGGGCCCCGGGGAGCTGTTTTTT,CASSVRGPGELFF,NA,TRBV25-1,13,few,TRBJ2-2
TGCGCCAGCAGCTTACAGGAGAGCTATGGCTACACCTTC,CASSLQESYGYTF,NA,TRBV5-1,13,NA,TRBJ1-2
TGTGCCAGTAGTCTCCCAAGGGACCCGCATATCACTGAAGCTTTCTTT,CASSLPRDPHITEAFF,NA,TRBV19,16,NA,TRBJ1-1
TGTGCCTGGCAGCGGGGGGCCTACGAGCAGTACTTC,CAWQRGAYEQYF,TRBD2,TRBV30,12,once,TRBJ2-7
TGTGCCAGCAGGGGTCTGGCGACGTCCTACAATGAGCAGTTCTTC,CASRGLATSYNEQFF,NA,TRBV11-3,15,NA,TRBJ2-1
TGTGCCAGCAGTGATGAGGACGGTACTTTCGATACGCAGTATTTT,CASSDEDGTFDTQYF,NA,TRBV2,15,NA,TRBJ2-3
TGTGCCAGCAGCCCGAAGGGGGCGGGGGGCGTAAAGGGCCACTACGAGCAGTACTTC,CASSPKGAGGVKGHYEQYF,NA,TRBV9,19,once,TRBJ2-7